These 14 T cell receptor beta chains were all obtained from the same sample, sequenced in a study of T cell responses to AZD1222 COVID-19 vaccine. TCRdb's copy holds only in-frame clones and misses some; the assay was immunoSEQ multiplex PCR. The sample consists of about 48,000 clones, around 91% of them appearing once. This specimen consisted of peripheral blood, obtained 28 days after the second AZD1222 dose. These receptors were collected from an adult who received the AZD1222 COVID-19 vaccine.

The rearrangement uses TRBV7-2 and TRBJ1-6; no definite D call. The germline V and J ends were trimmed by 3 bases and 0 bases, with 9 bases remaining between them. The CDR3 totals 16 residues. Per the germline V gene, CDR1 is SGHTA and CDR2 is FQGNSA. The CDR3 DNA reads as TGTGCCAGCAGCTTCTCGTCGGCCTCCTATAATTCACCCCTCCACTTT. As protein: CASSFSSASYNSPLHF.

The rearrangement joins TRBV28 to TRBJ2-7; 7 bases map to TRBD1. Trimming cost V 6 bases and J 4 bases; bases outside gene matches: 9. CDR1 and CDR2 (germline): MDHEN, SYDVKM. The CDR3 length is 14 residues. The CDR3 DNA sequence: TGTGCCAGCAGCTACACCGGGACAGAGTACGAGCAGTACTTC. The encoded protein is CASSYTGTEYEQYF.

This chain links TRBV7-2 with TRBJ2-3; TRBD2 is a possible D gene (6 bases). This CDR3 spans 15 amino acids. V lost 6 bases, J lost 2 bases, and 15 bases lay in between. The germline gives CDR1 SGHTA, CDR2 FQGNSA. CDR3 loop: CASSRQEGFTDTQYF. DNA for the CDR3: TGTGCCAGCAGTCGCCAGGAGGGGTTCACAGATACGCAGTATTTT.

The chain uses TRBV14 and TRBJ1-1; no clear D gene. This CDR3 region has 14 residues. Between the trimmed V and J ends, which lost 6 bases and 6 bases, there was a span of 17 bases. Germline lookup yields CDR1 SGHDN and CDR2 FVKESK. The CDR3 DNA sequence: TGTGCCAGCAGAGATGGACTATTGAGCGCTGAAGCTTTCTTT. Translating it yields CASRDGLLSAEAFF.

The chain is built from TRBV27 and TRBJ1-2, with a weak D call TRBD1 (6 bases). Looked up from germline, CDR1 is MNHEY and CDR2 is SMNVEV (reference sequence). V shed 5 bases and J shed 0 bases, with 13 bases lying between them. The CDR3 has 15 residues. In DNA, the CDR3 is TGTGCCAGCAGTGCCTCACAGGGTGCTAACTATGGCTACACCTTC. This gives the protein CASSASQGANYGYTF.

The gene calls are TRBV11-2 and TRBJ2-4, with D perhaps TRBD2 (6 bases). Trimming pared 1 base from V and 8 bases from J, leaving 18 bases between. The CDR3 is 16 residues long. The V gene's germline CDR1 is SGHAT and CDR2 FQNNGV. The CDR3 region is CASSLGLGPEVDIQYF. For the CDR3, the DNA is TGTGCCAGCAGCTTAGGACTAGGCCCAGAGGTAGACATTCAGTACTTC.

V usage is TRBV6-1 and J usage is TRBJ1-4, with a tentative D call TRBD1 (6 bases). This CDR3 comprises 15 residues. The V and J ends lost 0 bases and 5 bases respectively, with 10 bases between them. Germline CDR1 reads MNHNS; CDR2 reads SASEGT. CDR3 sequence (DNA): TGTGCCAGCAGTGAAGCGCAGGGGTTAAATGAAAAACTGTTTTTT. It translates to CASSEAQGLNEKLFF.

The chain employs TRBV2 and TRBJ2-6, with TRBD1 as a possible D gene (6 bases). The CDR3 sequence is 15 residues long. Germline assignment: CDR1 SNHLY and CDR2 FYNNEI. Trimming left V 8 bases short and J 2 bases short, with 13 bases between. CDR3 amino acids: CASSRDTPGANVLTF. The CDR3 nucleotides are TGTGCCAGCTCACGGGACACCCCTGGGGCCAACGTCCTGACTTTC.

This clone has just one count. This chain links TRBV5-1 with TRBJ2-3; D uncertain. Trimming removed 2 bases at V and 0 bases at J, with 10 bases between. The germline V gene has CDR1 SGHRS and CDR2 YFSETQ. CDR3 length: 15 amino acids. CDR3 DNA: TGCGCCAGCAGCTTACGCCATCCTAGCACAGATACGCAGTATTTT. As protein: CASSLRHPSTDTQYF. Complete variable domain (other parts from reference TRBV5-1 and TRBJ2-3): KAGVTQTPRYLIKTRGQQVTLSCSPISGHRSVSWYQQTPGQGLQFLFEYFSETQRNKGNFPGRFSGRQFSNSRSEMNVSTLELGDSALYLCASSLRHPSTDTQYFGPGTRLTVL.

V gene TRBV2 combines with J gene TRBJ1-2; 7 positions match TRBD1. Germline-derived CDR1 and CDR2 are SNHLY and FYNNEI. The CDR3 totals 14 residues. V shed 6 bases and J 1 base; nucleotides not matched to a gene: 5. CDR3 region: CASRMTGFNYGYTF. CDR3 in DNA: TGTGCCAGCAGGATGACAGGGTTTAACTATGGCTACACCTTC.

DNA for the CDR3: TGTGCCAGCAGCCCAGTCAGGGGGCCCGGGGAGCTGTTTTTT. It yields the protein CASSPVRGPGELFF. The V gene is TRBV7-9, the J gene TRBJ2-2; TRBD1 matches 8 bases. This CDR3 is built from 14 residues. The ends lost 5 bases at V and 6 bases at J; junction bases unmatched: 5. Germline CDR1 SEHNR, CDR2 FQNEAQ (reference sequence).

V gene TRBV7-2 combines with J gene TRBJ2-1; D might be TRBD1 or TRBD2, each matching 5 bases. Germline V lookup: CDR1 SGHTA, CDR2 FQGNSA. Trimming removed 4 bases at V and 12 bases at J, with 10 bases between. The CDR3 has 11 residues. CDR3 sequence (DNA): TGTGCCAGCAGCTCAGATGGGGGGCAGTTCTTC. It specifies CASSSDGGQFF.

The chain carries TRBV6-4 and TRBJ2-1; the D gene is possibly TRBD2 (5 bases). CDR1 and CDR2 from the germline V gene are MRHNA and SNTAGT. V gave up 4 bases and J gave up 8 bases, with 12 bases separating them. This CDR3 has 13 residues. The CDR3 reads CASSARESDEQFF. The CDR3 DNA follows: TGTGCCAGCAGTGCGAGGGAAAGCGATGAGCAGTTCTTC.

This clone appeared once. V gene TRBV20-1 combines with J gene TRBJ1-1; D not certain. CDR3 length: 11 amino acids. Per germline, CDR1 DFQATT and CDR2 SNEGSKA (reference sequence). The germline V and J ends were trimmed by 3 bases and 1 base, with 3 bases remaining between them. The chain's CDR3 is CSASRNTEAFF. The CDR3 DNA reads TGCAGTGCTAGTCGGAACACTGAAGCTTTCTTT.